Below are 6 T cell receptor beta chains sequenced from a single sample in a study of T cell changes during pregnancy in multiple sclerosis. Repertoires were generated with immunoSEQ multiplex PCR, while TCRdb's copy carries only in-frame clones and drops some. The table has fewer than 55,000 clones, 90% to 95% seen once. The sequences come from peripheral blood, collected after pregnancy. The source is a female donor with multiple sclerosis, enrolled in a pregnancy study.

The CDR3 loop is CASSLRGVGNTEAFF. In DNA, the CDR3 is TGTGCCAGTAGCCTTCGGGGGGTCGGGAACACTGAAGCTTTCTTT. J is TRBJ1-1 and V is TRBV19, with D tentatively TRBD1 (5 bases). Germline V CDR1 and CDR2: LNHDA, SQIVND (reference sequence). Trimming stripped 6 bases from V and 1 base from J, with 15 bases between. The CDR3 consists of 15 residues.

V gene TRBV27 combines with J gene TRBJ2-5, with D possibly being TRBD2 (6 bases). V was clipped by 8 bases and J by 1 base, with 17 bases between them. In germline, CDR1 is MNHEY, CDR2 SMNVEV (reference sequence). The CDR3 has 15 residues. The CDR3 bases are TGTGCCAGCTCAAGGGGACTCCTGCTCCAAGAGACCCAGTACTTC. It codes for CASSRGLLLQETQYF.

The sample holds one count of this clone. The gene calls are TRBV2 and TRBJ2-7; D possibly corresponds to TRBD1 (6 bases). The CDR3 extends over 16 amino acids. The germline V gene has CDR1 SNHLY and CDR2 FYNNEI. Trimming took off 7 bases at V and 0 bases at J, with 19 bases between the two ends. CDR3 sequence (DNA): TGTGCCAGCACCTCCCGGACAGAAACCTTCTCCTACGAGCAGTACTTC. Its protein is CASTSRTETFSYEQYF.

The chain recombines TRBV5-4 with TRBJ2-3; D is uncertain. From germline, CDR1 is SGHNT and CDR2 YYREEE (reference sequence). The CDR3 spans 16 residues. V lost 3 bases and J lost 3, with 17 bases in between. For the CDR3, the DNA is TGTGCCAGCAGCTCGGAACCCTCGGCCGGGACAGATACGCAGTATTTT. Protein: CASSSEPSAGTDTQYF.

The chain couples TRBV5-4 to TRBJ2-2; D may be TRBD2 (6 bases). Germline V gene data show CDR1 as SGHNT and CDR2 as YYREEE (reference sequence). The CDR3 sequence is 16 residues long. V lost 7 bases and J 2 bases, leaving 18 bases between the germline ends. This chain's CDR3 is CASGMTSWGNTGELFF. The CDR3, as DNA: TGTGCCAGCGGAATGACTAGTTGGGGAAACACCGGGGAGCTGTTTTTT.

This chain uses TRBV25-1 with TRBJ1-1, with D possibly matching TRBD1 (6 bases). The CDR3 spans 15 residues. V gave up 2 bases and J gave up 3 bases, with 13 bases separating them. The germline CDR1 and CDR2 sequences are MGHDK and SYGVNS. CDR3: CASSEGGRLDTEAFF. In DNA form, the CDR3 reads TGTGCCAGCAGTGAAGGGGGCAGGTTGGACACTGAAGCTTTCTTT.